One sample yielded the 10 T cell receptor beta chains listed below, sequenced in a study of cytomegalovirus exposure and HLA in healthy donors. PCR used 60 Vbeta primers and 13 Jbeta primers. Profiling relied on immunoSEQ multiplex PCR, and the TCRdb table lists in-frame clones only, not all of them. The table records some 150,000 clones, 55% to 70% of them present only once. The sequenced sample consisted of PBMCs. Receptor source: a woman aged 30 to 39 in good health and CMV-seropositive.

V and J are TRBV2 and TRBJ1-1; D may be TRBD1 (6 bases). CDR1 is SNHLY, CDR2 FYNNEI, per germline. The germline V and J ends were trimmed by 5 bases and 9 bases, with 16 bases remaining between them. The CDR3 covers 13 residues. Here the CDR3 reads CASSPARQVQAFF. The CDR3 DNA follows: TGTGCCAGCAGTCCTGCCCGACAGGTTCAAGCTTTCTTT.

This clone was seen only once. V gene TRBV27 combines with J gene TRBJ2-3, with 12 bases lining up with TRBD2. Trimming cost V 6 bases and J 3 bases; bases outside gene matches: 4. This CDR3 has 15 residues. From germline, CDR1 is MNHEY and CDR2 SMNVEV (reference sequence). CDR3 in amino acids: CASRRLAGATDTQYF. CDR3 bases: TGTGCCAGCAGGAGACTAGCGGGAGCGACAGATACGCAGTATTTT.

This clone was counted a single time. This sequence joins TRBV5-4 and TRBJ2-7, with D perhaps TRBD1 (5 bases). Germline CDR1 reads SGHNT; CDR2 reads YYREEE (reference sequence). Between the trimmed V and J ends, which lost 0 bases and 12 bases, there was a span of 16 bases. There are 13 residues in the CDR3. This CDR3 is CASSLAVDTHRYF. For the CDR3, the DNA is TGTGCCAGCAGCTTGGCGGTGGACACACATCGGTACTTC.

This clone appeared a few times. This sequence joins TRBV5-1 and TRBJ2-7, with TRBD1 matching 7 bases. CDR3 size: 13 residues. Germline-derived CDR1 and CDR2 are SGHRS and YFSETQ. The trim removed 7 bases at V and 0 bases at J, leaving 4 bases unmatched. The CDR3 region has the DNA TGCGCCAGCCGACAGGGCAGCTCCTACGAGCAGTACTTC. It codes for CASRQGSSYEQYF.

The chain has TRBV5-1 and TRBJ1-1; perhaps TRBD1 as D (5 bases). This CDR3 is built from 14 residues. Germline V gene lookup returns CDR1 SGHRS and CDR2 YFSETQ. Trimming removed 4 bases at V and 5 bases at J, with 15 bases between. The CDR3 coding sequence is TGCGCCAGCAGCCCCACGGCGGGGGAGACTGAAGCTTTCTTT. Protein product: CASSPTAGETEAFF.

The chain uses TRBV7-2 and TRBJ2-1; no reliable D call. The CDR3 contains 15 residues. Trimming took off 4 bases at V and 6 bases at J, with 16 bases between the two ends. The V gene's germline CDR1 is SGHTA and CDR2 FQGNSA. CDR3 sequence: CASSSPDQGGNEQFF. Here the CDR3 DNA reads TGTGCCAGCAGCTCGCCGGATCAAGGCGGCAATGAGCAGTTCTTC. Using reference TRBV7-2 and TRBJ2-1 for the parts outside the CDR3, the full variable domain is GAGVSQSPSNKVTEKGKDVELRCDPISGHTALYWYRQSLGQGLEFLIYFQGNSAPDKSGLPSDRFSAERTGGSVSTLTIQRTQQEDSAVYLCASSSPDQGGNEQFFGPGTRLTVL.

The V and J genes are TRBV4-1 and TRBJ2-7; TRBD1 is a possible D gene (5 bases). The CDR3 is made up of 13 amino acids. V lost 1 base, J lost 6 bases, and 10 bases lay in between. Per germline, CDR1 MGHRA and CDR2 YSYEKL. CDR3 residues: CASSQGPGSEQYF. CDR3 in DNA: TGCGCCAGCAGCCAAGGGCCAGGGTCCGAGCAGTACTTC.

The V gene is TRBV6-5, the J gene TRBJ1-6, with a possible D match to TRBD1 (5 bases). CDR3 size: 14 residues. CDR1 is MNHEY and CDR2 is SVGAGI in the germline V gene. Deletions cut 4 bases from V and 7 bases from J, with 11 bases between. The CDR3 is CASSLGGNNSPLHF. CDR3 nucleotide sequence: TGTGCCAGCAGTTTGGGGGGGAACAATTCACCCCTCCACTTT.

V gene TRBV11-3 combines with J gene TRBJ2-7; TRBD1 matches 7 bases. CDR1 and CDR2 from the germline V gene are SGHNT and YENEEA. V lost 3 bases, J lost 6 bases, and 2 bases stayed unmatched. The CDR3 loop spans 12 amino acids. The CDR3 loop is CASSFYRGEQYF. Here the CDR3 DNA reads TGTGCCAGCAGCTTCTACAGGGGCGAGCAGTACTTC.

This sequence joins TRBV7-6 and TRBJ2-7; possible D gene TRBD2, 5 bases. Germline V CDR1 and CDR2: SGHVS, FNYEAQ. Trimming stripped 4 bases from V and 3 bases from J, with 10 bases between. CDR3 size: 13 residues. The CDR3 nucleotides are TGTGCCAGCAGCTCGGACTCTGTCTACGAGCAGTACTTC. Protein: CASSSDSVYEQYF.